This T cell receptor beta chain came from a study of radiation and T cells in renal cell carcinoma (dated by TCRdb to between 2020 and 2021). For context, the study as a whole: A total of around 50 samples underwent TCR beta sequencing, made up of some 26 tumors and some 27 peripheral blood samples. In the roughly 54 samples combined, roughly 4.4 million unique CDR3 nucleotide sequences were found, encoding roughly 3,000,000 unique CDR3 amino acid sequences.

The junction carries 11 bases between V and J, which are trimmed by 1 base and 9 bases respectively. Via the germline V gene (reference sequence), CDR1 is SGHNT and CDR2 YYREEE. The CDR3 numbers 13 residues from cysteine through phenylalanine. Solely the CDR3 DNA is kept, with 39 bases framed from the first base. The paper as a whole reports these results and caveats: Because only small tumor regions of roughly 0.91 g were available, intratumoral heterogeneity was not captured. A greater number of dominant CDR3 motifs was detected in irradiated tumors than in control tumors, and a larger share of the repertoire was occupied by these motifs in irradiated tumors than in control tumors. Irradiated tumors showed higher TCR clonality than controls, with the top 100 clonotypes averaging around 54% of the repertoire versus about 40% in nephrectomy-only tumors. Effects of radiation dose or scheduling on the TCR repertoire could not be addressed with the single-armed trial design.

This sample's time point label indicates: tumor resected at nephrectomy. The sample's treatment or condition, from its label and the paper: treatment-naive control, cytoreductive nephrectomy. The control tumors were taken from treatment-naive renal cell carcinoma patients who had cytoreductive nephrectomy with no earlier radiation. Renal cell carcinoma with clear cell pathology was present in all patients. The control tumors sequenced for TCR were resected between about 2010 and 2015 from 10 or so males and a handful of females whose median age was around 54 years (range roughly 35 to 82). Tumors were dissociated mechanically, digested with collagenase/hyaluronidase at 37 degrees C, processed in gentleMACS C tubes, and stored in liquid nitrogen. The QIAamp DNA Blood Mini Kit (Qiagen) was used to prepare genomic DNA for TCR sequencing. Only samples passing all quality control checks were included in the analyses.

The immunoSEQ kit was used, according to the manufacturer's recommendations, to generate TCR beta libraries from genomic DNA. For library preparation, a first multiplex PCR was performed with proprietary primers, followed by a second PCR in which unique barcodes were added, and bead cleanups were performed after each round. A kit-provided positive control reaction and a negative control reaction were included in every sample batch. The final libraries were assessed on an Agilent 4200 TapeStation D1000 ScreenTape, pooled by volume, and quantified by qPCR. Sequencing was performed on an Illumina NextSeq500 using a MidOutput 150-cycle cartridge, with 156 Read1 cycles, 15 Index1 cycles, and the kit custom primers. The pooled library was loaded at 0.75 to 1 pM, and around 22% PhiX control was spiked in. In the source study's methods: The vendor-processed data were analyzed in R, and a clonotype was defined as all T cells that share the same CDR3 nucleotide sequence. In the clone abundance analyses, frequencies in each sample were normalized to that sample's 10,000 most abundant clones. Before analysis, public T cell clones were removed, and these numbered fewer than six per sample on average. Dominant motifs were analyzed with ImmunoMap using the PAM10 matrix, a gap penalty of 30, and a homology threshold of 0.3, and motifs with a cumulative frequency of at least 0.01 were considered dominant. TCRdb re-hosts the immuneACCESS table, in-frame sequences only. Its copies lack some clones; in the studies checked, an unresolved V gene accounts for under half of them, and the cause for the rest is not known. V and J calls and clone size are those listed in that table; D and trimming were worked out from the DNA. Here the sample has around 16,000 clones; 50% to 60% occur a single time. The top ten hold 11% of the sample.

Concerning this clone itself: Its antigen remains undetermined. Per-base quality was not reported, and no clone a single base away is much larger than it.

The clonotype comes from a man aged 45 to 65 with renal cell carcinoma. Sequenced material: tumor tissue, taken from a patient whose treatment was nephrectomy without radiotherapy. Recombination joined TRBV5-4 with TRBJ2-1, and possibly TRBD1, on 5 matching bases. The CDR3 has the sequence CASSLFEGVEQFF. The nucleotides are TGTGCCAGCAGCTTGTTCGAAGGGGTTGAGCAGTTCTTC.